The sequence of this T cell receptor (beta chain) was determined in a study of graft-versus-host responses after intestinal transplantation. Whole-study results and caveats: When patients had graft-donor T cell macrochimerism, their allografts held high graft-versus-host to host-versus-graft clonal ratios. Declining HvG levels early post-transplant were linked to peak circulating GvH clone levels.

Lymphocytes (intraepithelial and lamina propria) were released by processing the graft tissue. On this clone itself: Its antigen is unknown.

Sequencing used immunoSEQ multiplex PCR; TCRdb keeps in-frame clones, though not all of them. The sample consists of around 18,000 clones, approximately 86% of them appearing once. This CDR3 has 15 amino acids. V lost 0 bases and J 0 bases, leaving 8 bases between the germline ends. Germline-derived CDR1 and CDR2 are MNHEY and SMNVEV (reference sequence). The sequence was obtained from a human patient who received an intestinal transplant, so some T cells may come from the graft donor. V and J are TRBV27 and TRBJ1-1; D is possibly TRBD1 (5 bases). Sample: ileum tissue, taken 17 days after transplant. The CDR3 DNA sequence: TGTGCCAGCAGTTTATCGAGGGGCGTGAACACTGAAGCTTTCTTT. Translated, it gives CASSLSRGVNTEAFF.